Each of the 8 T cell receptor beta chains below was sequenced from the same sample in a study of blood T cell repertoires in COVID-19. TCRdb keeps only in-frame clones here, not all; method: immunoSEQ multiplex PCR. The sample contains 200,000 to 250,000 clones, roughly 88% of which appear only once. Sequences were obtained from peripheral blood. These receptors all come from a woman in her thirties or forties who had recovered from COVID-19.

This clone has just a few counts. The chain joins TRBV6-6 to TRBJ2-7; 7 bases map to TRBD1. J was trimmed by 3 bases and V by 5 bases; bases with no gene match: 13. Germline V gene data show CDR1 as MNHNY and CDR2 as SVGAGI (reference sequence). The CDR3 has 16 residues. The CDR3 region is CASSRQARDSIYEQYF. The CDR3 region has the DNA TGTGCCAGCAGTCGACAGGCCCGGGACAGCATCTACGAGCAGTACTTC.

J is TRBJ2-5 and V is TRBV5-1; D is possibly TRBD1 (6 bases). CDR1 is SGHRS, CDR2 YFSETQ, per germline. The V gene lost 2 bases and the J gene lost 4 bases, with 12 bases spanning the gap. CDR3 length: 14 residues. CDR3 sequence (DNA): TGCGCCAGCAGCTTCACAGGGTTGGGAGAGACCCAGTACTTC. As protein: CASSFTGLGETQYF.

V gene TRBV9 combines with J gene TRBJ2-3; maybe TRBD2 (6 bases). CDR3 size: 15 residues. Germline loops: CDR1 SGDLS, CDR2 YYNGEE. Trimming removed 0 bases from V and 4 bases from J, with 12 bases in between. The CDR3 here is CASSVVGGGADTQYF. The CDR3 coding sequence is TGTGCCAGCAGCGTAGTCGGTGGAGGGGCAGATACGCAGTATTTT. The whole variable domain, filled in from reference TRBV9 and TRBJ2-3, reads DSGVTQTPKHLITATGQRVTLRCSPRSGDLSVYWYQQSLDQGLQFLIQYYNGEERAKGNILERFSAQQFPDLHSELNLSSLELGDSALYFCASSVVGGGADTQYFGPGTRLTVL.

The V and J genes are TRBV10-3 and TRBJ1-5, with D maybe TRBD1 (5 bases). CDR3 length: 14 residues. The V end lost 5 bases, the J end lost 2 bases, and 10 bases lay between the germline ends. From germline, CDR1 is ENHRY and CDR2 SYGVKD. The CDR3 DNA is TGTGCCATCAGTAGCGGGACCCGCAATCAGCCCCAGCATTTT. Its protein is CAISSGTRNQPQHF.

The chain couples TRBV10-3 to TRBJ1-2; 8 bases match TRBD1. Germline V gives CDR1 ENHRY, CDR2 SYGVKD. Trimming at V came to 2 bases and at J to 8 bases, leaving 10 bases not matched to a gene. The CDR3 is made up of 15 amino acids. This chain's CDR3 is CAISEAARTGQGYTF. The DNA of the CDR3 is TGTGCCATCAGTGAGGCGGCGAGGACAGGGCAGGGCTACACCTTC.

The V and J genes are TRBV19 and TRBJ2-2; TRBD1 matches 7 bases. This CDR3 has 15 amino acids. Per the germline V gene, CDR1 is LNHDA and CDR2 is SQIVND (reference sequence). With 5 bases clipped from V and 2 bases from J, the junction kept 5 bases outside the gene matches. The CDR3 DNA reads as TGTGCCAGTAGTTTAGGGACAGCAAACACCGGGGAGCTGTTTTTT. Its translation is CASSLGTANTGELFF.

The genes are TRBV6-5 and TRBJ2-7; 11 bases align to TRBD2. With 4 bases clipped from V and 4 bases from J, the junction kept 6 bases outside the gene matches. The CDR3 spans 15 residues. From germline, CDR1 is MNHEY and CDR2 SVGAGI. The chain's CDR3 is CASSWIAGGFYEQYF. The CDR3 DNA reads as TGTGCCAGCAGTTGGATAGCGGGGGGGTTTTACGAGCAGTACTTC.

This clone appeared a single time. V and J are TRBV27 and TRBJ1-5; TRBD1 matches at 7 bases. CDR1 MNHEY and CDR2 SMNVEV come from the germline V gene (reference sequence). The CDR3 covers 13 residues. The ends lost 5 bases at V and 9 bases at J; junction bases unmatched: 7. DNA of the CDR3: TGTGCCAGCAGTCGACAGGGTGATTCGCCCCAGCATTTT. Protein sequence: CASSRQGDSPQHF.